The sequence of this TCR beta chain was determined in a study of OX40 agonist ivuxolimab in advanced cancers. Study information: Patients received intravenous ivuxolimab every 2 weeks at 0.01 to 10 mg/kg. Whole-study results and caveats: The mean number of expanded clones was higher in CD8+ T cells than in CD4+. Among some nonresponders, normalized T-cell clonal expansion was also low.

Comments on this clone: Its antigen is not identified.

Sequenced by immunoSEQ multiplex PCR; TCRdb stores in-frame clones only, minus some. The table includes some 79,000 clones, 92% detected once. CDR3 size: 16 residues. V shed 6 bases and J 5 bases; nucleotides not matched to a gene: 8. In germline, CDR1 is LGHNT, CDR2 FRNRAP. The chain combines TRBV12-5 with TRBJ2-1; 12 bases map to TRBD2. Source: CD4+ or CD8+ T cells sorted from blood, taken in a trial of the OX40 agonist ivuxolimab. This TCR derives from an adult with an advanced solid tumor such as melanoma, head and neck, liver or kidney cancer. CDR3 DNA: TGTGCTAGTGGCAGACTAGCGGGAGTCGGAAACAATGAGCAGTTCTTC. This translates into CASGRLAGVGNNEQFF.